These T cell receptor beta chains were read from a single sample in a study of shared clonotypes between healthy human individuals. Only in-frame clones appear in the TCRdb table, and some are missing; sequencing was by immunoSEQ multiplex PCR. The sample includes some 1,400,000 clones, roughly 96% of them seen just once. The sample taken for sequencing was naive CD4+ T cells sorted from blood. The origin of the receptors is a man aged 25-40 years in good health. Both conserved end residues are part of each CDR3.

v_gene,j_gene,CDR3aa
TRBV6-1,TRBJ2-2,CASSEFHRLLPGELFF
TRBV14,TRBJ2-2,CASSINPTNTGELFF
TRBV6-1,TRBJ2-7,CASRATSGRSEQYF
TRBV6-1,TRBJ2-1,CASSNRGTGSPKQFF
TRBV11-2,TRBJ2-7,CASSTGATGTGYEQYF
TRBV28,TRBJ1-2,CASSLSGTGAYGYTF
TRBV29-1,TRBJ2-7,CSVFIGKDKSFLYEQYF
TRBV19,TRBJ2-2,CASSRENTGELFF
TRBV27,TRBJ1-5,CASSQTGGVNQPQHF
TRBV28,TRBJ2-7,CASSFDRGSYEQYF
TRBV5-6,TRBJ2-7,CASSYLKGQGGHEQYF